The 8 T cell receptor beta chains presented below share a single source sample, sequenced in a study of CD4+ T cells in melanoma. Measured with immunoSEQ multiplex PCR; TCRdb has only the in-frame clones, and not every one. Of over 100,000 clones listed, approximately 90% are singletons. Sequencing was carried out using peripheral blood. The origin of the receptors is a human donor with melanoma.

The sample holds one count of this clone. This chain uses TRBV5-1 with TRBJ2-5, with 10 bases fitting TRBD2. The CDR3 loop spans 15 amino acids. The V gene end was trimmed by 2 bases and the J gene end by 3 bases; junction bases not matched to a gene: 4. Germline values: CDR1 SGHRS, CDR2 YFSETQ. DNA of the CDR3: TGCGCCAGCAGCTTTGGACTAGCGGAGAAAGAGACCCAGTACTTC. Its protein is CASSFGLAEKETQYF.

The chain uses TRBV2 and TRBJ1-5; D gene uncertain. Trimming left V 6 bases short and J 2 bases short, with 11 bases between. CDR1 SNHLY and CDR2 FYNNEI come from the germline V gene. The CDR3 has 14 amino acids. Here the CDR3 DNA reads TGTGCCAGCAGCGGATCCAACCGCAATCAGCCCCAGCATTTT. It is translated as CASSGSNRNQPQHF.

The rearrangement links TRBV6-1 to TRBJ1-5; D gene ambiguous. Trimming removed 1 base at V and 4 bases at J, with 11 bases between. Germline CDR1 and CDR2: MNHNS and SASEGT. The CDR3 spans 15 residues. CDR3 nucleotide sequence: TGTGCCAGCAGTGAAGGTCCTAGAGAGAATCAGCCCCAGCATTTT. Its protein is CASSEGPRENQPQHF.

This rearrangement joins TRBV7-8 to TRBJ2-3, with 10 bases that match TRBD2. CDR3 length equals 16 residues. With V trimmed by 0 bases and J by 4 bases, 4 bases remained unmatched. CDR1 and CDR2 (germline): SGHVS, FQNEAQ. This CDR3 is CASSLAVAGGADTQYF. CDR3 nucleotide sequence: TGTGCCAGCAGCTTAGCGGTAGCGGGGGGAGCAGATACGCAGTATTTT.

CDR3 bases: TGTGCCAGCTCACCACGCAGGGACGCCTACGAGCAGTACTTC. Its translation: CASSPRRDAYEQYF. The chain employs TRBV18 and TRBJ2-7; D tentatively reads TRBD1 or TRBD2 (5 bases each). Trimming took off 1 base at V and 2 bases at J, with 9 bases between the two ends. CDR1 and CDR2 from the germline V gene are KGHSH and LQKENI. The CDR3 contains 14 residues. The entire variable domain, with the rest obtained from reference TRBV18 and TRBJ2-7, is as follows: NAGVMQNPRHLVRRRGQEARLRCSPMKGHSHVYWYRQLPEEGLKFMVYLQKENIIDESGMPKERFSAEFPKEGPSILRIQQVVRGDSAAYFCASSPRRDAYEQYFGPGTRLTVT.

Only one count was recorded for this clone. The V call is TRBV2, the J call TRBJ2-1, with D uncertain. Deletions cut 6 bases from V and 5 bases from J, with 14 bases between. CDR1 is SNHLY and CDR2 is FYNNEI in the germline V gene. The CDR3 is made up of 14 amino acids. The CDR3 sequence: CASRERLPNNEQFF. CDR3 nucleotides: TGTGCCAGCAGGGAGAGGCTTCCAAACAATGAGCAGTTCTTC.

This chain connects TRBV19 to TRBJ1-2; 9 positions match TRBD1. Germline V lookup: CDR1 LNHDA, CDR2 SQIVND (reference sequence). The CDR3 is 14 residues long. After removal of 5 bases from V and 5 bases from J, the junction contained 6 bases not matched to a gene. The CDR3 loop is CASSPGTGPYGYTF. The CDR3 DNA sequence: TGTGCCAGTAGTCCAGGGACAGGGCCTTATGGCTACACCTTC. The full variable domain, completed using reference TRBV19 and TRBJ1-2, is DGGITQSPKYLFRKEGQNVTLSCEQNLNHDAMYWYRQDPGQGLRLIYYSQIVNDFQKGDIAEGYSVSREKKESFPLTVTSAQKNPTAFYLCASSPGTGPYGYTFGSGTRLTVV.

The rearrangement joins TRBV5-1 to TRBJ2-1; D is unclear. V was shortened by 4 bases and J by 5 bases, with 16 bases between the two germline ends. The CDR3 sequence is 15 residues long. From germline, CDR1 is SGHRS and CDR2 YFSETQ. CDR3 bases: TGCGCCAGCAGCCTTACACCGCTCGGTAACAATGAGCAGTTCTTC. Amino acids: CASSLTPLGNNEQFF.